One sample yielded the 9 T cell receptor beta chains listed below, sequenced in a study of vaccination and CD4 T cells after COVID-19. What these receptors recognize is not known. The Oncomine TCR Beta short-read assay generated sequence data from the DNA of cultured CD4+ T cells. TCRdb ran MiXCR on the PCR reads and lists one entry per CDR3 protein. The data contain about 4,600 distinct CDR3 sequences, less than 45% of them singletons. Specified treatment: 10-day PBMC culture with coronavirus spike peptide pools or control peptides (ViraFEST assay). The source material was CD4+ T cells from blood, cultured in vitro. Receptor source: a human donor who had recovered from COVID-19.

The chain combines TRBV19 with TRBJ2-1; TRBD2 matches 10 bases. CDR3 length equals 17 residues. Germline trimming cut 3 bases from V and 3 bases from J; bases unmatched to any gene: 8. From germline, CDR1 is LNHDA and CDR2 SQIVND (reference sequence). This chain's CDR3 is CASSIPVAGGGYNEQFF. DNA for the CDR3: TGTGCCAGTAGTATTCCAGTAGCGGGAGGAGGCTACAATGAGCAGTTCTTC.

This clonotype was seen more than once but under ten times. The J gene is TRBJ1-1, the V gene TRBV20-1; D is ambiguous. The CDR3 consists of 14 residues. Trimming left V 0 bases short and J 5 bases short, with 13 bases between. Germline V gives CDR1 DFQATT, CDR2 SNEGSKA (reference sequence). The chain's CDR3 is CSARDWRLRTEAFF. The DNA of the CDR3 is TGCAGTGCTAGAGATTGGAGACTAAGGACTGAAGCTTTCTTT.

This clonotype has only a few counts. This chain connects TRBV15 to TRBJ2-6; 9 bases line up with TRBD1. V trimming: 6 bases; J trimming: 2 bases; junction bases outside the gene matches: 8. This CDR3 has 17 amino acids. CDR1 and CDR2 from the germline V gene are LNHNV and YYDKDF (reference sequence). Here the CDR3 reads CATRPGTGRPGANVLTF. DNA of the CDR3: TGTGCCACCAGACCTGGGACAGGGAGACCTGGGGCCAACGTCCTGACTTTC.

J is TRBJ2-5 and V is TRBV7-2; 7 bases match TRBD1. Germline CDR1 SGHTA, CDR2 FQGNSA. V shed 5 bases and J 5 bases; nucleotides not matched to a gene: 11. The CDR3 loop spans 15 amino acids. The CDR3 DNA reads TGTGCCAGCAGCCTGGAGACAGGGCTGGGGGAGACCCAGTACTTC. Protein sequence: CASSLETGLGETQYF.

In this sample, this clonotype turned up a few times. The chain couples TRBV10-3 to TRBJ1-6, with D perhaps TRBD1 (6 bases). Germline CDR1 ENHRY, CDR2 SYGVKD. The length of the CDR3 is 14 residues. The V end lost 7 bases, the J end lost 7 bases, and 14 bases lay between the germline ends. DNA of the CDR3: TGTGCCATCAAGTCCGGACAGCGAAATTCACCCCTCCACTTT. It encodes CAIKSGQRNSPLHF.

The rearrangement joins TRBV7-9 to TRBJ2-1, with TRBD1 identical over 10 bases. Trimming cost V 6 bases and J 4 bases; bases outside gene matches: 12. The CDR3 totals 17 residues. Germline V gene data show CDR1 as SEHNR and CDR2 as FQNEAQ (reference sequence). CDR3 DNA sequence: TGTGCCAGCAGGAATCCCCGGGACAGGGGCCTATACAATGAGCAGTTCTTC. Translation gives CASRNPRDRGLYNEQFF.

This chain connects TRBV6-2 or TRBV6-3 to TRBJ2-5; D is unresolved. V gave up 7 bases and J gave up 5 bases, with 23 bases separating them. Germline V CDR1 and CDR2: MNHEY, SVGEGT. The CDR3 has 16 amino acids. CDR3: CASKERRWRMGETQYF. The CDR3 DNA sequence: TGTGCCAGCAAAGAGAGGCGGTGGCGGATGGGGGAGACCCAGTACTTC.

The V and J genes are TRBV19 and TRBJ2-2; possibly TRBD1 for D (5 bases). Trimming cost V 7 bases and J 5 bases, with 14 bases left between them. CDR1 and CDR2 (germline): LNHDA, SQIVND (reference sequence). This CDR3 comprises 14 residues. CDR3 in amino acids: CASNWQQGTGELFF. The DNA for the CDR3 is TGTGCCAGTAATTGGCAGCAGGGAACCGGGGAGCTGTTTTTT.

V and J are TRBV2 and TRBJ2-3, with D tentatively TRBD1 (6 bases). The V end was cut by 4 bases, the J end by 3 bases, with 11 bases between. The germline gives CDR1 SNHLY, CDR2 FYNNEI. The CDR3 has 14 residues. CDR3 region: CASSVQGRTDTQYF. The CDR3 coding sequence is TGTGCCAGCAGTGTCCAGGGGAGAACAGATACGCAGTATTTT. The entire variable domain, with the rest obtained from reference TRBV2 and TRBJ2-3, is as follows: EPEVTQTPSHQVTQMGQEVILRCVPISNHLYFYWYRQILGQKVEFLVSFYNNEISEKSEIFDDQFSVERPDGSNFTLKIRSTKLEDSAMYFCASSVQGRTDTQYFGPGTRLTVL.